Shown below are 16 T cell receptor beta chains from a single sample sequenced in a study of T cells after yellow fever vaccination. A single record per CDR3 protein comes from TCRdb applying MiXCR to the 5' RACE reads. Here the sample spans 110,000 to 150,000 distinct CDR3 sequences, 6.6% being singletons. The material was CD4+ T cells sorted from PBMCs, obtained 10 days after the yellow fever booster vaccination. These receptors were taken from a man under 40 who received the YFV17D yellow fever vaccine.

This clonotype was detected many times. The genes are TRBV28 and TRBJ2-1; D is uncertain. V was shortened by 6 bases and J by 9 bases, with 12 bases between the two germline ends. This CDR3 contains 12 residues. The germline V gene has CDR1 MDHEN and CDR2 SYDVKM. CDR3 in amino acids: CASSTVIVEQFF. CDR3 sequence (DNA): TGTGCCAGCAGCACCGTCATCGTTGAGCAGTTCTTC. The variable domain in full, completed from reference TRBV28 and TRBJ2-1, reads DVKVTQSSRYLVKRTGEKVFLECVQDMDHENMFWYRQDPGLGLRLIYFSYDVKMKEKGDIPEGYSVSREKKERFSLILESASTNQTSMYLCASSTVIVEQFFGPGTRLTVL.

This clonotype was detected ten times or more. The chain joins TRBV12-3 or TRBV12-4 to TRBJ1-4; no definite D call. Trimming took 7 bases from V and 0 from J, leaving 9 bases between them. The CDR3 has 14 residues. The CDR3 DNA follows: TGTGCCAGCACCTCAGTAGCAACTAATGAAAAACTGTTTTTT. Translation: CASTSVATNEKLFF.

This clonotype was detected ten times or more. V and J are TRBV6-5 and TRBJ1-3; 8 nucleotides align to TRBD1. Germline V gene sequence: CDR1 MNHEY, CDR2 SVGAGI. The trim removed 4 bases at V and 0 bases at J, leaving 2 bases unmatched. The CDR3 extends over 15 amino acids. CDR3 coding DNA: TGTGCCAGCAGTTGGGGGACAGGCTCTGGAAACACCATATATTTT. Encoded protein: CASSWGTGSGNTIYF.

This clonotype showed up many times. The V and J genes are TRBV9 and TRBJ1-1; D is unclear. V was clipped by 0 bases and J by 1 base, with 7 bases between them. Germline V CDR1 and CDR2: SGDLS, YYNGEE. There are 14 residues in the CDR3. DNA of the CDR3: TGTGCCAGCAGCGTAGGGCCAGAGAACACTGAAGCTTTCTTT. Its protein product is CASSVGPENTEAFF. Complete variable domain (other parts from reference TRBV9 and TRBJ1-1): DSGVTQTPKHLITATGQRVTLRCSPRSGDLSVYWYQQSLDQGLQFLIQYYNGEERAKGNILERFSAQQFPDLHSELNLSSLELGDSALYFCASSVGPENTEAFFGQGTRLTVV.

This clonotype has a handful of counts. This chain joins TRBV19 and TRBJ2-2, with TRBD2 matching 11 bases. V lost 3 bases, J lost 0 bases, and 15 bases stayed unmatched. The CDR3 has 21 residues. Germline CDR1 and CDR2: LNHDA and SQIVND (reference sequence). CDR3 sequence (DNA): TGTGCCAGTAGTATCTCTCCCCAGTTCCTGACTAGCGGGGCGAACACCGGGGAGCTGTTTTTT. It codes for CASSISPQFLTSGANTGELFF.

This clonotype was counted many times. The chain is built from TRBV29-1 and TRBJ2-4; D may match TRBD1 or TRBD2 (5 bases each). CDR3 length: 12 residues. Germline values: CDR1 SQVTM, CDR2 ANQGSEA. Deletions cut 8 bases from V and 2 bases from J, with 10 bases between. The CDR3 sequence is CSFQGPKNIQYF. The CDR3 DNA sequence: TGCAGCTTTCAGGGACCCAAAAACATTCAGTACTTC.

This clonotype showed up just a few times. The V and J genes are TRBV5-1 and TRBJ2-5, with 10 bases fitting TRBD2. The CDR3 totals 16 residues. Trimming at V came to 0 bases and at J to 2 bases, leaving 4 bases not matched to a gene. In germline, CDR1 is SGHRS, CDR2 YFSETQ. In DNA, the CDR3 is TGCGCCAGCAGCTTGGCGCTACTAGCGGGACAAGAGACCCAGTACTTC. Amino acid sequence: CASSLALLAGQETQYF.

There are many counts of this clonotype. The genes are TRBV7-2 and TRBJ2-7, with 9 bases fitting TRBD2. The CDR3 contains 15 residues. V lost 4 bases to trimming and J lost 7 bases; unmatched junction nucleotides: 11. The germline CDR1 and CDR2 sequences are SGHTA and FQGNSA. CDR3 in DNA: TGTGCCAGCAGCTCACCCCGGACTAGCGTAGGGGAGCAGTACTTC. Translation gives CASSSPRTSVGEQYF. The entire variable domain, with the rest obtained from reference TRBV7-2 and TRBJ2-7, is as follows: GAGVSQSPSNKVTEKGKDVELRCDPISGHTALYWYRQSLGQGLEFLIYFQGNSAPDKSGLPSDRFSAERTGGSVSTLTIQRTQQEDSAVYLCASSSPRTSVGEQYFGPGTRLTVT.

As concerns this clonotype: A read error may explain this, as a much larger clone is one base away. The genes are TRBV12-3 or TRBV12-4 and TRBJ2-1; 7 nucleotides align to TRBD2. CDR3 size: 16 residues. CDR3 DNA sequence: TGTGTCAGCAGTTTAGGTTCGGGAGGAGGTGGCATTGAGCAGTTCTTC. Protein product: CVSSLGSGGGGIEQFF.

Many counts were recorded for this clonotype. J is TRBJ2-1 and V is TRBV27, with 11 bases lining up with TRBD2. The CDR3 sequence is 17 residues long. The germline gives CDR1 MNHEY, CDR2 SMNVEV (reference sequence). V trimming: 4 bases; J trimming: 7 bases; junction bases outside the gene matches: 12. The CDR3 DNA is TGTGCCAGCAGTTCCCGTTTACTAGCGGGAGTTGGAAATGAGCAGTTCTTC. This sequence encodes CASSSRLLAGVGNEQFF.

A few counts support this clonotype. Written as DNA, the CDR3 is TGTGCCCCCAGCTTTGCGGGACAGAACACCGGGGAGCTGTTTTTT. As protein: CAPSFAGQNTGELFF. The gene calls are TRBV7-9 and TRBJ2-2, with D perhaps assigned TRBD1 or TRBD2 (6 bases each). The germline V gene has CDR1 SEHNR and CDR2 FQNEAQ (reference sequence). Trimming pared 11 bases from V and 1 base from J, leaving 17 bases between. The CDR3 spans 15 residues.

At least ten counts were recorded for this clonotype. The V gene is TRBV14, the J gene TRBJ2-1; D gene ambiguous. Looked up from germline, CDR1 is SGHDN and CDR2 is FVKESK. CDR3 length: 16 residues. The germline V and J ends were trimmed by 0 bases and 7 bases, with 16 bases remaining between them. The CDR3 protein is CASSQDLGQIFNEQFF. The DNA of the CDR3 is TGTGCCAGCAGCCAAGATCTAGGGCAGATTTTTAATGAGCAGTTCTTC.

This clonotype was recorded many times. The V call is TRBV19, the J call TRBJ2-5; D unclear. CDR3 length equals 11 residues. The germline V gene encodes CDR1 LNHDA and CDR2 SQIVND (reference sequence). The ends were cut back, 8 bases at V and 6 bases at J, with 10 bases in the middle. The CDR3 DNA follows: TGTGCCAGTCAAGGCGGAAAGACCCAGTACTTC. Translating gives CASQGGKTQYF.

This clonotype was found many times. The chain combines TRBV29-1 with TRBJ2-1, with TRBD2 identical over 13 bases. Germline lookup yields CDR1 SQVTM and CDR2 ANQGSEA. V lost 7 bases to trimming and J lost 7 bases; unmatched junction nucleotides: 10. The CDR3 spans 15 residues. CDR3 in amino acids: CSGKKGLAGSNEQFF. Here the CDR3 DNA reads TGCAGCGGGAAGAAGGGACTAGCGGGATCGAATGAGCAGTTCTTC.

Many counts were recorded for this clonotype. The chain carries TRBV3-1 and TRBJ2-1, with a weak D call TRBD2 (5 bases). The CDR3 extends over 15 amino acids. The V end was cut by 1 base, the J end by 3 bases, with 10 bases between. Per germline, CDR1 LGHDT and CDR2 YNNKEL (reference sequence). This CDR3 is CASSQGGGFYNEQFF. CDR3 in DNA: TGTGCCAGCAGCCAAGGTGGCGGGTTCTACAATGAGCAGTTCTTC.

This clonotype came up many times. J is TRBJ2-5 and V is TRBV10-3, with 8 bases that match TRBD1. Germline V gene sequence: CDR1 ENHRY, CDR2 SYGVKD. Trimming at V came to 6 bases and at J to 4 bases, leaving 10 bases not matched to a gene. This CDR3 comprises 15 residues. The CDR3 loop is CAISPRTGSRETQYF. In DNA, the CDR3 is TGTGCCATCAGCCCCCGGACAGGGTCTCGAGAGACCCAGTACTTC.